The 27 T cell receptor beta chains below all came from one sample that was sequenced in a study of blood T cell repertoires in COVID-19 (dated by TCRdb to about 2020). The library relied on the immunoSEQ multiplex PCR assay. As stored in TCRdb, this immuneACCESS dataset retains in-frame rearrangements with V and J assigned. A fraction of the clones does not appear; measured against another copy, unresolved V genes explain less than half of the discrepancy, and the remainder lacks a known reason. The sample contains about 220,000 clones, 75% to 85% of them found a single time. About 10% of the sample lies in the top ten. Sequenced material: peripheral blood. Every receptor here comes from a man over 45 with active or convalescent COVID-19.

V usage is TRBV6-5 and J usage is TRBJ1-6; 7 bases align to TRBD1. CDR1 is MNHEY, CDR2 SVGAGI, per germline. The length of the CDR3 is 16 residues. V dropped 4 bases and J dropped 9; count of bases not matched to a gene: 12. The CDR3 nucleotides are TGTGCCAGCAGTTCCCAAAACGACAGGGTTCTTTCACCCCTCCACTTT. It encodes CASSSQNDRVLSPLHF.

The chain links TRBV7-9 to TRBJ1-2; 9 bases map to TRBD1. The CDR3 sequence is 15 residues long. V lost 3 bases and J lost 6; bases outside the gene matches: 8. Germline CDR1 and CDR2: SEHNR and FQNEAQ (reference sequence). CDR3 region: CASSLEDRGEDGYTF. The CDR3 DNA is TGTGCCAGCAGCTTGGAGGACAGGGGAGAGGATGGCTACACCTTC.

This rearrangement joins TRBV29-1 to TRBJ1-1; D is perhaps TRBD1 (5 bases). V gave up 4 bases and J gave up 4 bases, with 13 bases separating them. The CDR3 totals 13 residues. CDR1 is SQVTM and CDR2 is ANQGSEA in the germline V gene. The CDR3 spells CSVGEAGGTEAFF. DNA of the CDR3: TGCAGCGTTGGGGAAGCGGGGGGCACTGAAGCTTTCTTT.

The chain recombines TRBV27 with TRBJ2-3; 9 nucleotides line up with TRBD2. Germline lookup yields CDR1 MNHEY and CDR2 SMNVEV (reference sequence). This CDR3 spans 16 amino acids. Unmatched junction bases numbered 13, after V lost 8 bases and J lost 4 bases. The CDR3 coding sequence is TGTGCCAGCTCCCCCTACTTAGCGGGAGTCGCAGATACGCAGTATTTT. It is translated as CASSPYLAGVADTQYF.

This clone came up a few times. The chain recombines TRBV30 with TRBJ1-1; tentative D call: TRBD1 (5 bases). The CDR3 is 14 residues long. Germline V gives CDR1 GTSNPN, CDR2 SVGIG (reference sequence). V was clipped by 2 bases and J by 0 bases, with 10 bases between them. The CDR3 region has the DNA TGTGCCTGGAGTCTGGGACTCGTGAACACTGAAGCTTTCTTT. Protein sequence: CAWSLGLVNTEAFF.

The V call is TRBV5-4, the J call TRBJ1-3; D remains ambiguous. The V and J ends lost 2 bases and 1 base respectively, with 7 bases between them. The germline V gene has CDR1 SGHNT and CDR2 YYREEE (reference sequence). This CDR3 spans 14 amino acids. The CDR3 DNA is TGTGCCAGCAGCTTTTTCGGTTCTGGAAACACCATATATTTT. It translates to CASSFFGSGNTIYF.

This sequence joins TRBV6-2 or TRBV6-3 and TRBJ2-7; possible D gene TRBD1, 6 bases. Trimming pared 2 bases from V and 7 bases from J, leaving 12 bases between. Germline V gives CDR1 MNHEY, CDR2 SVGEGT. The CDR3 sequence is 13 residues long. This CDR3 is CASSYKGGWEQYV. The CDR3 DNA reads as TGTGCCAGCAGTTACAAAGGGGGTTGGGAGCAGTACGTC.

The gene calls are TRBV5-1 and TRBJ2-5; 9 positions match TRBD2. The germline CDR1 and CDR2 sequences are SGHRS and YFSETQ. The CDR3 length is 16 residues. V lost 4 bases to trimming and J lost 5 bases; unmatched junction nucleotides: 12. CDR3 region: CASSPTGAGGGETQYF. CDR3 nucleotides: TGCGCCAGCAGCCCCACGGGGGCGGGAGGGGGTGAGACCCAGTACTTC.

V usage is TRBV24-1 and J usage is TRBJ1-2; D call uncertain. The CDR3 totals 13 residues. V lost 2 bases to trimming and J lost 2 bases, with 5 bases between them. Germline-derived CDR1 and CDR2 are KGHDR and SFDVKD. The CDR3 DNA reads TGTGCCACCAGTGATTCGTCGAACTATGGCTACACCTTC. As protein: CATSDSSNYGYTF.

A single count supports this clone. The V and J genes are TRBV27 and TRBJ2-2; TRBD2 matches 8 bases. V was clipped by 6 bases and J by 5 bases; unmatched bases: 11. This CDR3 is 16 amino acids long. The V gene's germline CDR1 is MNHEY and CDR2 SMNVEV (reference sequence). CDR3 DNA sequence: TGTGCCAGCAGACTCTCCCCGGGGGGGTGGACCGGGGAGCTGTTTTTT. Its protein product is CASRLSPGGWTGELFF.

This clone was found once. This chain joins TRBV19 and TRBJ2-1; D is unresolved. Trimming cost V 1 base and J 7 bases, with 8 bases left between them. CDR3 length: 13 amino acids. CDR1 and CDR2 from the germline V gene are LNHDA and SQIVND (reference sequence). This CDR3 is CASSIGAGNEQFF. The CDR3 DNA reads TGTGCCAGTAGTATAGGTGCCGGGAATGAGCAGTTCTTC.

V gene TRBV28 combines with J gene TRBJ1-1, with D perhaps TRBD1 (5 bases). This CDR3 has 14 amino acids. V lost 5 bases, J lost 5 bases, and 15 bases lay in between. The germline CDR1 and CDR2 sequences are MDHEN and SYDVKM. The CDR3 nucleotides read TGTGCCAGCAGTCCGGACATTGTGGGAACTGAAGCTTTCTTT. Translating it yields CASSPDIVGTEAFF.

This rearrangement joins TRBV7-2 to TRBJ2-3, with 9 bases that match TRBD1. V dropped 5 bases and J dropped 1; count of bases not matched to a gene: 10. Germline loops: CDR1 SGHTA, CDR2 FQGNSA. This CDR3 has 17 amino acids. The CDR3 protein is CASSLEQGAIGTDTQYF. Written as DNA, the CDR3 is TGTGCCAGCAGCCTAGAACAGGGGGCCATTGGCACAGATACGCAGTATTTT. Drawing the rest from reference TRBV7-2 and TRBJ2-3, the complete variable domain is GAGVSQSPSNKVTEKGKDVELRCDPISGHTALYWYRQSLGQGLEFLIYFQGNSAPDKSGLPSDRFSAERTGGSVSTLTIQRTQQEDSAVYLCASSLEQGAIGTDTQYFGPGTRLTVL.

CDR3 sequence: CASSQPGTSEAFF. The CDR3 DNA reads TGTGCCAGCAGCCAGCCCGGGACTTCTGAAGCTTTCTTT. This chain uses TRBV4-2 with TRBJ1-1, with a tentative D call TRBD1 (5 bases). Trimming pared 3 bases from V and 6 bases from J, leaving 11 bases between. The germline CDR1 and CDR2 sequences are LGHNA and YNFKEQ. The CDR3 extends over 13 amino acids.

The genes are TRBV28 and TRBJ2-7; TRBD1 might be the D (6 bases). This CDR3 comprises 19 residues. V dropped 5 bases and J dropped 2 bases, with 28 bases sitting between them. Germline V gene sequence: CDR1 MDHEN, CDR2 SYDVKM. The CDR3 bases are TGTGCCAGCAGTAGTCGGCCCGGGACAACTCCCACGAGGGCCTACGAGCAGTACGTC. It specifies CASSSRPGTTPTRAYEQYV.

CDR3 protein: CASSPRLEAGLQFF. The CDR3 nucleotides read TGTGCCAGCTCACCTAGGCTCGAGGCGGGTTTGCAGTTCTTC. The V gene is TRBV18, the J gene TRBJ2-1; possibly TRBD2 for D (5 bases). Trimming pared 3 bases from V and 12 bases from J, leaving 18 bases between. The CDR3 extends over 14 amino acids. From germline, CDR1 is KGHSH and CDR2 LQKENI.

This rearrangement joins TRBV11-2 to TRBJ2-7; a possible D gene is TRBD2 (5 bases). The CDR3 is made up of 14 amino acids. The germline gives CDR1 SGHAT, CDR2 FQNNGV. V shed 6 bases and J shed 3 bases, with 15 bases lying between them. The CDR3 reads CASSLYREYYEQYV. CDR3 DNA: TGTGCCAGCAGTCTCTATCGGGAATACTACGAGCAGTACGTC.

The chain joins TRBV7-3 to TRBJ2-5; D is undetermined. The V gene lost 0 bases and the J gene lost 1 base, with 6 bases spanning the gap. From germline, CDR1 is SGHTA and CDR2 FQGTGA. The CDR3 spans 14 residues. The CDR3 region has the DNA TGTGCCAGCAGCTTAACCCCCAGCCAAGAGACCCAGTACTTC. The encoded protein is CASSLTPSQETQYF.

This clone was seen a handful of times. DNA for the CDR3: TGTGCCAGCAGTTCAATTTGGAACACTGAAGCTTTCTTT. Its protein product is CASSSIWNTEAFF. The chain has TRBV7-8 and TRBJ1-1, with D unclear. With 6 bases removed from V and 1 base from J, the gap between germline ends came to 9 bases. The CDR3 extends over 13 amino acids. CDR1 and CDR2 from the germline V gene are SGHVS and FQNEAQ.

The V and J genes are TRBV7-2 and TRBJ1-1; 7 positions agree with TRBD1. V lost 1 base and J lost 4; bases outside the gene matches: 3. This CDR3 region has 14 residues. Germline-derived CDR1 and CDR2 are SGHTA and FQGNSA. CDR3 sequence: CASSLGGGFTEAFF. The CDR3 coding sequence is TGTGCCAGCAGCTTAGGAGGGGGCTTCACTGAAGCTTTCTTT.

The gene calls are TRBV2 and TRBJ2-5, with 9 bases identical to TRBD2. The V and J ends lost 4 bases and 4 bases, in that order; junction bases with no gene match: 4. The CDR3 runs to 14 residues. Germline V gene lookup returns CDR1 SNHLY and CDR2 FYNNEI. The chain's CDR3 is CASSGLAGRETQYF. CDR3 DNA sequence: TGTGCCAGCAGTGGCCTAGCGGGGCGAGAGACCCAGTACTTC.

The chain has TRBV15 and TRBJ2-1; 9 bases align to TRBD2. The V gene end was trimmed by 1 base and the J gene end by 6 bases; junction bases not matched to a gene: 7. The CDR3 runs 16 residues. The germline V gene has CDR1 LNHNV and CDR2 YYDKDF (reference sequence). The CDR3 loop reads CATSRAGGRAPNEQFF. The DNA for the CDR3 is TGTGCCACCAGCAGAGCCGGCGGGAGGGCTCCCAATGAGCAGTTCTTC.

Regarding this clone: Other DNA sequences within the sample encode an identical CDR3. The chain is built from TRBV9 and TRBJ2-3; 10 bases are a match to TRBD2. The V and J ends lost 0 bases and 6 bases, in that order; junction bases with no gene match: 7. Germline CDR1 reads SGDLS; CDR2 reads YYNGEE. This CDR3 has 16 residues. The CDR3 loop reads CASSVARSGRSDTQYF. CDR3 coding DNA: TGTGCCAGCAGCGTAGCGCGTAGCGGGAGGTCCGATACGCAGTATTTT.

This sequence joins TRBV28 and TRBJ2-2, with D possibly TRBD1 on 5 matching bases. CDR1 MDHEN and CDR2 SYDVKM come from the germline V gene. There are 14 residues in the CDR3. V was shortened by 5 bases and J by 4 bases, with 11 bases between the two germline ends. CDR3 sequence: CASSLRRVTGELFF. The CDR3 DNA sequence: TGTGCCAGCAGTCTCCGCAGGGTCACCGGGGAGCTGTTTTTT.

This clone has just one count. This rearrangement joins TRBV5-5 to TRBJ2-5; 11 bases fit TRBD1. The CDR3 loop spans 15 amino acids. Germline V CDR1 and CDR2: SGHKS, YYEKEE (reference sequence). Trimming at V came to 4 bases and at J to 5 bases, leaving 7 bases not matched to a gene. Written as DNA, the CDR3 is TGTGCCAGCAGCCCGGGGACAGGGGGTTCGGAGACCCAGTACTTC. It encodes CASSPGTGGSETQYF.

The rearrangement joins TRBV13 to TRBJ2-2; maybe TRBD2 (6 bases). Germline values: CDR1 PRHDT, CDR2 FYEKMQ (reference sequence). The V and J ends lost 1 base and 9 bases respectively, with 15 bases between them. The CDR3 sequence is 15 residues long. The CDR3 loop is CASSLEGLAPRELFF. Here the CDR3 DNA reads TGTGCCAGCAGCTTAGAGGGCCTAGCGCCCCGGGAGCTGTTTTTT.

The rearrangement joins TRBV12-3 or TRBV12-4 to TRBJ2-1; D is possibly TRBD2 (5 bases). The CDR3 is made up of 12 amino acids. V gave up 4 bases and J gave up 9 bases, with 10 bases separating them. DNA for the CDR3: TGTGCCAGCAGTTCTCTCGAGGGTGAGCAGTTCTTC. Its translation is CASSSLEGEQFF.